This TCR beta chain stems from a study of T cells in Graves' hyperthyroidism and ophthalmopathy. Looked up from germline, CDR1 is SGDLS and CDR2 is YYNGEE. The CDR3 consists of 15 residues. V lost 4 bases to trimming and J lost 6 bases; unmatched junction nucleotides: 9. The table lists this clonotype with many counts. RNA transcripts yielded amplified TCR beta CDR3 regions. First-round RT-PCR with HTBI primers amplified the TCR CDR3 region. TCRdb reanalysed the multiplex PCR reads using MiXCR and keeps one entry per CDR3 protein. Among roughly 150,000 distinct CDR3 sequences, roughly 9.4% were seen once, and the ten largest hold around 20%.

The source is a young woman with Graves' hyperthyroidism that later progressed to Graves' ophthalmopathy. The sequenced sample was blood. This chain joins TRBV9 and TRBJ2-2; TRBD2 matches 7 bases. CDR3 nucleotides: TGTGCCAGCAGCCCACAAGCGGGACGGCCCGGGGAGCTGTTTTTT. Translating it yields CASSPQAGRPGELFF.